What follows are 7 T cell receptor beta chains derived from one specimen sequenced in a study of tumour-infiltrating T cells in Burkitt lymphoma. Assay used: immunoSEQ multiplex PCR; TCRdb lists only in-frame clones, some missing. The sample lists around 5,600 clones, about 15% occurring once. Material: tumor tissue. All receptors come from a human donor with diffuse large B-cell lymphoma.

The sample holds a few counts of this clone. The chain uses TRBV11-2 and TRBJ2-2; TRBD2 might be the D (5 bases). There are 13 residues in the CDR3. Germline-derived CDR1 and CDR2 are SGHAT and FQNNGV. Trimming took off 6 bases at V and 7 bases at J, with 12 bases between the two ends. This CDR3 is CASSERVGGELFF. CDR3 nucleotide sequence: TGTGCCAGCAGTGAGAGGGTAGGCGGGGAGCTGTTTTTT.

This chain links TRBV4-1 with TRBJ2-1; 12 bases align to TRBD2. This CDR3 spans 18 amino acids. Germline V gene sequence: CDR1 MGHRA, CDR2 YSYEKL. V dropped 4 bases and J dropped 7; count of bases not matched to a gene: 14. CDR3 loop: CASSPVIPSGRVRNEQFF. CDR3 DNA sequence: TGCGCCAGCAGCCCAGTTATCCCTAGCGGGAGGGTCCGGAATGAGCAGTTCTTC.

This sequence joins TRBV11-2 and TRBJ2-7, with 8 nucleotides matching TRBD1. Trimming cost V 3 bases and J 6 bases; bases outside gene matches: 4. This CDR3 region has 13 residues. CDR1 and CDR2 from the germline V gene are SGHAT and FQNNGV. CDR3 residues: CASSFGTGGEQYF. CDR3 sequence (DNA): TGTGCCAGCAGCTTCGGGACAGGAGGCGAGCAGTACTTC.

The V and J genes are TRBV7-9 and TRBJ1-2; 9 bases align to TRBD1. Germline lookup yields CDR1 SEHNR and CDR2 FQNEAQ (reference sequence). The junction had 6 bases not matched to a gene; V was cut back by 3 bases and J by 7 bases. The CDR3 extends over 14 amino acids. CDR3 bases: TGTGCCAGCAGCTTCATACAGGGGGCGGTTGGCTACACCTTC. Translation: CASSFIQGAVGYTF.

This clone was counted only a few times. As DNA, the CDR3 is TGTGCCAGCAGCCCAGACAGGGCGAACACCGGGGAGCTGTTTTTT. Amino acid sequence: CASSPDRANTGELFF. The rearrangement uses TRBV11-2 and TRBJ2-2; 7 nucleotides agree with TRBD1. CDR3 length equals 15 residues. V trimming: 5 bases; J trimming: 0 bases; junction bases outside the gene matches: 3. Germline V gene data show CDR1 as SGHAT and CDR2 as FQNNGV.

This clone was seen more than once but under ten times. This chain connects TRBV7-6 to TRBJ2-3, with 9 bases lining up with TRBD2. The germline gives CDR1 SGHVS, CDR2 FNYEAQ. This CDR3 contains 15 residues. With V trimmed by 4 bases and J by 4 bases, 6 bases remained unmatched. CDR3 nucleotides: TGTGCCAGCAGCTCCCCCGGGACTAGCTCAGATACGCAGTATTTT. This encodes CASSSPGTSSDTQYF.

This clone was counted a few times. The genes are TRBV21-1 and TRBJ1-1; the table assigns TRBD1, which was not confirmed against the DNA. TRBV21-1 is marked as a pseudogene. This CDR3 has 13 residues. The CDR3 region is CASNGTESTEAFF. DNA of the CDR3: TGTGCCAGCAACGGAACAGAGAGCACTGAAGCTTTCTTT.